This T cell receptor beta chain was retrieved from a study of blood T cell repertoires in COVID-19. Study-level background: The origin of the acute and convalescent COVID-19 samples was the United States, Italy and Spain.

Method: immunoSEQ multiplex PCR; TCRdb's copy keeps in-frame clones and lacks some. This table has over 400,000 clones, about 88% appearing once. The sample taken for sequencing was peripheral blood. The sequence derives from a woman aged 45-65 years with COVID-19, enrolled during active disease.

The CDR3 DNA sequence: TGCGCCAGCAGCTTGGTGTCGGCGGGGGGCCAGAATGAGCAGTTCTTC. Protein sequence: CASSLVSAGGQNEQFF. This chain joins TRBV5-1 and TRBJ2-1; 8 positions agree with TRBD2. The CDR3 consists of 16 residues. Trimming at V came to 0 bases and at J to 7 bases, leaving 9 bases not matched to a gene. Germline CDR1 reads SGHRS; CDR2 reads YFSETQ.